What follows are 16 T cell receptor beta chains derived from one specimen sequenced in a study of blood T cell repertoires in COVID-19. Data came from immunoSEQ multiplex PCR; TCRdb stores just in-frame clones and leaves some out. The sample shows 200,000 to 250,000 clones, approximately 86% of them seen only once. Sequenced: peripheral blood. These receptor sequences come from a woman aged 60-75 years who had recovered from COVID-19.

The chain couples TRBV2 to TRBJ2-7; 9 bases are a match to TRBD2. The length of the CDR3 is 15 residues. CDR1 and CDR2 (germline): SNHLY, FYNNEI. V lost 6 bases to trimming and J lost 0 bases; unmatched junction nucleotides: 6. CDR3 DNA: TGTGCCAGCAGGGCTAGCGGGGTGAGCTCCTACGAGCAGTACTTC. Its protein product is CASRASGVSSYEQYF.

The chain uses TRBV5-1 and TRBJ1-1, with D possibly TRBD1 on 5 matching bases. Per the germline V gene, CDR1 is SGHRS and CDR2 is YFSETQ. This CDR3 is built from 15 residues. V lost 2 bases, J lost 2 bases, and 13 bases lay in between. CDR3 nucleotides: TGCGCCAGCAGCTTCAGTGCGGGGGTTAACACTGAAGCTTTCTTT. Translation gives CASSFSAGVNTEAFF. Looking up the rest from reference TRBV5-1 and TRBJ1-1 gives the full variable domain: KAGVTQTPRYLIKTRGQQVTLSCSPISGHRSVSWYQQTPGQGLQFLFEYFSETQRNKGNFPGRFSGRQFSNSRSEMNVSTLELGDSALYLCASSFSAGVNTEAFFGQGTRLTVV.

CDR3 in DNA: TGTGCCAGCAGCCAAGGACTAGCGGGCACAGATACGCAGTATTTT. The encoded protein is CASSQGLAGTDTQYF. The chain is built from TRBV4-2 and TRBJ2-3, with 9 bases matching TRBD2. Germline trimming cut 1 base from V and 1 base from J; bases unmatched to any gene: 0. Germline loops: CDR1 LGHNA, CDR2 YNFKEQ. The CDR3 length is 15 residues.

The chain joins TRBV7-6 to TRBJ1-4; 9 nucleotides match TRBD1. Trimming cost V 6 bases and J 8 bases; bases outside gene matches: 7. CDR1 is SGHVS and CDR2 is FNYEAQ in the germline V gene. The length of the CDR3 is 14 residues. The CDR3 reads CASSLQGAYEKLFF. In nucleotides, the CDR3 is TGTGCCAGCAGTTTACAGGGGGCTTACGAAAAACTGTTTTTT.

V usage is TRBV7-3 and J usage is TRBJ2-1, with 7 bases matching TRBD2. The CDR3 loop spans 15 amino acids. CDR1 and CDR2 (germline): SGHTA, FQGTGA. J lost 10 bases, V lost 5 bases, and 14 bases had no gene match. The CDR3 sequence is CASSPPSGQLVEQFF. The CDR3 DNA follows: TGTGCCAGCAGCCCCCCTAGCGGCCAACTCGTAGAGCAGTTCTTC.

The chain links TRBV19 to TRBJ2-1; 9 bases fit TRBD2. This CDR3 contains 16 residues. The V segment lost 1 base and the J segment 3 bases; nucleotides outside the gene matches: 4. From germline, CDR1 is LNHDA and CDR2 SQIVND (reference sequence). The CDR3 coding sequence is TGTGCCAGTAGTATAGGTAGCGGGGGCCGCTACAATGAGCAGTTCTTC. The encoded protein is CASSIGSGGRYNEQFF. The full variable domain, in which reference TRBV19 and TRBJ2-1 provide the parts outside the CDR3, is DGGITQSPKYLFRKEGQNVTLSCEQNLNHDAMYWYRQDPGQGLRLIYYSQIVNDFQKGDIAEGYSVSREKKESFPLTVTSAQKNPTAFYLCASSIGSGGRYNEQFFGPGTRLTVL.

The chain recombines TRBV5-5 with TRBJ1-2, with D possibly matching TRBD1 (5 bases). Trimming took 6 bases from V and 3 from J, leaving 24 bases between them. Germline lookup yields CDR1 SGHKS and CDR2 YYEKEE (reference sequence). This CDR3 region has 17 residues. The CDR3 nucleotides read TGTGCCAGCATGACAACCCTCGGGACTGCCATACACTATGGCTACACCTTC. As protein: CASMTTLGTAIHYGYTF.

The rearrangement joins TRBV6-2 or TRBV6-3 to TRBJ1-3, with 7 bases matching TRBD1. This CDR3 is 16 amino acids long. CDR1 and CDR2 from the germline V gene are MNHEY and SVGEGT. Trimming cost V 6 bases and J 2 bases; bases outside gene matches: 10. The CDR3 loop reads CASSEDRPGAGNTIYF. The CDR3 nucleotides are TGTGCCAGCAGCGAGGACAGGCCAGGCGCTGGAAACACCATATATTTT.

This clone was seen only once. The chain uses TRBV6-5 and TRBJ2-3; the D gene is possibly TRBD1 (6 bases). The CDR3 runs 16 residues. Germline V gene sequence: CDR1 MNHEY, CDR2 SVGAGI. V lost 0 bases to trimming and J lost 3 bases, with 13 bases between them. The CDR3 spells CASSYSRTARTDTQYF. In DNA form, the CDR3 reads TGTGCCAGCAGTTACTCTCGGACAGCGAGAACAGATACGCAGTATTTT.

The chain links TRBV7-3 to TRBJ2-1, with 12 bases lining up with TRBD2. J was trimmed by 7 bases and V by 5 bases; bases with no gene match: 9. This CDR3 spans 16 amino acids. Per the germline V gene, CDR1 is SGHTA and CDR2 is FQGTGA. The CDR3 here is CASSPSGGARENEQFF. The CDR3 DNA sequence: TGTGCCAGCAGCCCTAGCGGGGGGGCCCGGGAAAATGAGCAGTTCTTC.

This chain connects TRBV28 to TRBJ1-2; D remains ambiguous. CDR1 MDHEN and CDR2 SYDVKM come from the germline V gene. Between the trimmed V and J ends, which lost 7 bases and 5 bases, there was a span of 14 bases. This CDR3 has 13 residues. The CDR3 region is CASNYEGGYGYTF. CDR3 DNA: TGTGCCAGCAACTACGAGGGAGGTTATGGCTACACCTTC.

This clone has more than one count but fewer than ten. A read error may account for a junction end that differs from germline. The chain is built from TRBV5-4 and TRBJ1-6; a possible D gene is TRBD1 (6 bases). CDR3 size: 16 residues. Germline CDR1 and CDR2: SGHNT and YYREEE (reference sequence). CDR3 in amino acids: CASSFWQGSYNSPLHF. The CDR3 DNA follows: TGTGCCAGCAGCTTTTGGCAGGGGTCCTACAATTCACCCCTCCACTTT.

This clone was recorded only once. The gene calls are TRBV11-1 and TRBJ2-1; D might be TRBD2 (5 bases). The CDR3 runs 14 residues. Between the trimmed V and J ends, which lost 2 bases and 6 bases, there was a span of 11 bases. Looked up from germline, CDR1 is SGHAT and CDR2 is FQDESV (reference sequence). Here the CDR3 reads CASSLHPEGNEQFF. The DNA of the CDR3 is TGTGCCAGCAGCTTACACCCCGAGGGCAATGAGCAGTTCTTC. The full variable domain, its missing parts supplied by reference TRBV11-1 and TRBJ2-1, is EAEVAQSPRYKITEKSQAVAFWCDPISGHATLYWYRQILGQGPELLVQFQDESVVDDSQLPKDRFSAERLKGVDSTLKIQPAELGDSAMYLCASSLHPEGNEQFFGPGTRLTVL.

This chain uses TRBV7-2 with TRBJ1-2; 7 positions match TRBD1. V trimming: 1 base; J trimming: 6 bases; junction bases outside the gene matches: 8. The CDR3 is 15 residues long. Per germline, CDR1 SGHTA and CDR2 FQGNSA. CDR3 loop: CASSLETGQFNGYTF. The CDR3 DNA is TGTGCCAGCAGCTTAGAGACGGGACAGTTTAATGGCTACACCTTC. The full variable domain, in which reference TRBV7-2 and TRBJ1-2 provide the parts outside the CDR3, is GAGVSQSPSNKVTEKGKDVELRCDPISGHTALYWYRQSLGQGLEFLIYFQGNSAPDKSGLPSDRFSAERTGGSVSTLTIQRTQQEDSAVYLCASSLETGQFNGYTFGSGTRLTVV.

This chain uses TRBV27 with TRBJ2-1, with D perhaps matching TRBD1 (5 bases). The germline V gene has CDR1 MNHEY and CDR2 SMNVEV (reference sequence). V was cut by 6 bases and J by 0 bases, with 12 bases left in between. The CDR3 runs to 15 residues. The CDR3 DNA is TGTGCCAGCAGCACTGGGGCTTTCTCCTACAATGAGCAGTTCTTC. It codes for CASSTGAFSYNEQFF.

The CDR3 region has the DNA TGTGCCAGTATGGGGGGACAGACCTATAGCAATCAGCCCCAGCATTTT. Amino acids: CASMGGQTYSNQPQHF. J is TRBJ1-5 and V is TRBV19; 7 bases agree with TRBD1. The CDR3 is made up of 16 amino acids. V dropped 7 bases and J dropped 0; count of bases not matched to a gene: 9. In germline, CDR1 is LNHDA, CDR2 SQIVND (reference sequence).